The 6 T cell receptor beta chains below were found in one sample sequenced in a study of OX40 agonist ivuxolimab in advanced cancers. Libraries were prepared by immunoSEQ multiplex PCR; TCRdb keeps only in-frame clonotypes and omits some of them. The sample holds 55,000 to 60,000 clones, about four fifths seen once. Specimen: CD4+ or CD8+ T cells sorted from blood, collected in a trial of the OX40 agonist ivuxolimab. Receptors originate from an adult with an advanced solid tumor such as melanoma, head and neck, liver or kidney cancer.

The chain employs TRBV20-1 and TRBJ2-5; perhaps TRBD1 as D (5 bases). Per the germline V gene, CDR1 is DFQATT and CDR2 is SNEGSKA (reference sequence). V shed 3 bases and J shed 10 bases, with 12 bases lying between them. The CDR3 extends over 11 amino acids. The CDR3 sequence is CSARTPRGQYF. The CDR3 DNA reads as TGCAGTGCTAGGACCCCTAGGGGCCAGTACTTC.

The J gene is TRBJ1-6, the V gene TRBV30; D might be TRBD1 (6 bases). CDR1 and CDR2 (germline): GTSNPN, SVGIG (reference sequence). V was trimmed by 0 bases and J by 5 bases, leaving 11 bases between them. The CDR3 has 15 residues. CDR3 in DNA: TGTGCCTGGAGTGTAAATGGGGGCCATAATTCACCCCTCCACTTT. This sequence encodes CAWSVNGGHNSPLHF.

V usage is TRBV2 and J usage is TRBJ2-3; TRBD2 agrees at 10 bases. Trimming cost V 5 bases and J 4 bases; bases outside gene matches: 6. The CDR3 is 15 amino acids. Germline V gene data show CDR1 as SNHLY and CDR2 as FYNNEI. The CDR3 sequence: CASSLSGGAPDTQYF. The DNA of the CDR3 is TGTGCCAGCAGTCTGAGCGGGGGGGCTCCAGATACGCAGTATTTT. Full variable domain (outside the CDR3, taken from reference TRBV2 and TRBJ2-3): EPEVTQTPSHQVTQMGQEVILRCVPISNHLYFYWYRQILGQKVEFLVSFYNNEISEKSEIFDDQFSVERPDGSNFTLKIRSTKLEDSAMYFCASSLSGGAPDTQYFGPGTRLTVL.

The chain is built from TRBV5-8 and TRBJ2-3; D gene unclear. This CDR3 has 14 amino acids. V was cut by 5 bases and J by 0 bases, with 10 bases left in between. Germline CDR1 reads SGHTS; CDR2 reads YDEGEE. The CDR3 loop is CASRWSGSTDTQYF. The CDR3 DNA reads TGTGCCAGCAGGTGGTCGGGTAGCACAGATACGCAGTATTTT. The full variable domain, with the rest looked up from reference TRBV5-8 and TRBJ2-3, is EAGVTQSPTHLIKTRGQQATLRCSPISGHTSVYWYQQALGLGLQFLLWYDEGEERNRGNFPPRFSGRQFPNYSSELNVNALELEDSALYLCASRWSGSTDTQYFGPGTRLTVL.

The chain has TRBV2 and TRBJ1-3; tentatively, D is TRBD1 (6 bases). Trimming took off 7 bases at V and 0 bases at J, with 16 bases between the two ends. The length of the CDR3 is 16 residues. Germline lookup yields CDR1 SNHLY and CDR2 FYNNEI. The CDR3 loop is CASNPRDTLSGNTIYF. The CDR3 DNA reads TGTGCCAGCAATCCCCGGGACACCCTCTCTGGAAACACCATATATTTT.

The chain employs TRBV2 and TRBJ1-2; D is unresolved. The CDR3 spans 14 residues. With 10 bases removed from V and 7 bases from J, the gap between germline ends came to 22 bases. Per the germline V gene, CDR1 is SNHLY and CDR2 is FYNNEI. In nucleotides, the CDR3 is TGTGCCAAACGAAAGATTACCGAGTCGTTTGGCTACACCTTC. Amino acid sequence: CAKRKITESFGYTF.